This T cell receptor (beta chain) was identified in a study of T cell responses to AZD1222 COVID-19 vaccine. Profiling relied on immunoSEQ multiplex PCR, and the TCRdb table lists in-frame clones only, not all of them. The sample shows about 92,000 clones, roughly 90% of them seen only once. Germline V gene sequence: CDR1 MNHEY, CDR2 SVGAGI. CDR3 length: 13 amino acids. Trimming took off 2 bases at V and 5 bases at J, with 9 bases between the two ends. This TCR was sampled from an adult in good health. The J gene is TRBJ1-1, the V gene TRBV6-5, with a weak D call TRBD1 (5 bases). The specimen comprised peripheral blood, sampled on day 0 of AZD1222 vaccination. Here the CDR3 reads CASSYEGDTEAFF. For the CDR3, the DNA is TGTGCCAGCAGTTACGAAGGGGATACTGAAGCTTTCTTT.